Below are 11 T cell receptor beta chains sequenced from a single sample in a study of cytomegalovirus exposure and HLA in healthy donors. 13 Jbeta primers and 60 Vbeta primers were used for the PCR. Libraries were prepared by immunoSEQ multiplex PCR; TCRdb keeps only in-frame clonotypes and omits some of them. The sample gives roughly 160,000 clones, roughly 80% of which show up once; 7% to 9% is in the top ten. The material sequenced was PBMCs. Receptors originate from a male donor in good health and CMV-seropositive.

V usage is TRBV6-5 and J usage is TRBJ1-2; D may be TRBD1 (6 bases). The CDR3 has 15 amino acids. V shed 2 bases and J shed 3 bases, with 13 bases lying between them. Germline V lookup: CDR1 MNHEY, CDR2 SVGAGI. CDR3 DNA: TGTGCCAGCAGTTACAATTTCGACAGGCACTATGGCTACACCTTC. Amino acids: CASSYNFDRHYGYTF.

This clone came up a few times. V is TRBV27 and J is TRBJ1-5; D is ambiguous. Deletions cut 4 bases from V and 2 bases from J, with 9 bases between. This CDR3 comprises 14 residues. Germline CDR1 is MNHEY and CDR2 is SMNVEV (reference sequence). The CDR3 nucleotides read TGTGCCAGCAGTTCACTCGGGGGCAATCAGCCCCAGCATTTT. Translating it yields CASSSLGGNQPQHF.

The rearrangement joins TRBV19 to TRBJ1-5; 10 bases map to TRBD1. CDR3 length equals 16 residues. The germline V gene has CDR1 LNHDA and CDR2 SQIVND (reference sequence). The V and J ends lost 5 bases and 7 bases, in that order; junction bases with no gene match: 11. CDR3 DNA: TGTGCCAGTAGTTCCCTGACAGGGGGCAAAGGACAGCCCCAGCATTTT. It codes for CASSSLTGGKGQPQHF.

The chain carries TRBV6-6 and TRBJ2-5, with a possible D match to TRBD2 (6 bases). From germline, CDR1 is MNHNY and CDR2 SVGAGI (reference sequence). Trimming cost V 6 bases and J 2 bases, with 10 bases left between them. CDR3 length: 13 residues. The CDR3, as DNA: TGTGCCAGCAGCCAAAGCGGGCAAGAGACCCAGTACTTC. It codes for CASSQSGQETQYF.

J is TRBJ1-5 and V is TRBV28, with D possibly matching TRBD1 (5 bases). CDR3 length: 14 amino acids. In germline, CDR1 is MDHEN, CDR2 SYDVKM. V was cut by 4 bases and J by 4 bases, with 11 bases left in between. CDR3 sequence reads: CASSSPGSNQPQHF. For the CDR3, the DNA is TGTGCCAGCAGTTCTCCAGGGTCTAATCAGCCCCAGCATTTT.

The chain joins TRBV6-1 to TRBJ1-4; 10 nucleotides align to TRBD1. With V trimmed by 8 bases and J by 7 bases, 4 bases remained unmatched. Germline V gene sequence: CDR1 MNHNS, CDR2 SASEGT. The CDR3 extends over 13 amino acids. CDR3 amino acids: CASGQGVSEKLFF. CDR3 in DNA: TGTGCCAGCGGACAGGGGGTTTCTGAAAAACTGTTTTTT.

The CDR3 loop reads CASSESPFEAFF. For the CDR3, the DNA is TGTGCCAGCAGTGAAAGCCCGTTTGAGGCTTTCTTT. The V and J genes are TRBV2 and TRBJ1-1, with D unclear. V was pared by 2 bases and J by 11 bases, with 12 bases between. This CDR3 comprises 12 residues. Germline CDR1 is SNHLY and CDR2 is FYNNEI.

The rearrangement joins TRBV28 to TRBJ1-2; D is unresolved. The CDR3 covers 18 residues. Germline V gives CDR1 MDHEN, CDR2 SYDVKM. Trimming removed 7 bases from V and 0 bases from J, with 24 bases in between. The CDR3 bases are TGTGCCAGCAAAACGGCGGGTAAGGTTACCCGAGCTAACTATGGCTACACCTTC. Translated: CASKTAGKVTRANYGYTF.

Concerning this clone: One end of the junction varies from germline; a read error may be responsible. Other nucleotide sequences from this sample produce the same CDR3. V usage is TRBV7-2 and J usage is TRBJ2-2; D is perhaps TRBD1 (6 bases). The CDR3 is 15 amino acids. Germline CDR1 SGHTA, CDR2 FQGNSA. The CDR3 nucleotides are TGTGCCAGCAGCTTATTCCTCCAGGGGACCGGGGAACTGTTTTTT. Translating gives CASSLFLQGTGELFF.

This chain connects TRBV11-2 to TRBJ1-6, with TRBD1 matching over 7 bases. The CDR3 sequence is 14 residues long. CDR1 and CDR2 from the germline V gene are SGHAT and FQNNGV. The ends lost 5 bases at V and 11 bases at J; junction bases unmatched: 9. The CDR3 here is CASSEGARFAPLHF. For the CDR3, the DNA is TGTGCCAGCAGCGAGGGGGCGCGTTTTGCACCCCTCCACTTT.

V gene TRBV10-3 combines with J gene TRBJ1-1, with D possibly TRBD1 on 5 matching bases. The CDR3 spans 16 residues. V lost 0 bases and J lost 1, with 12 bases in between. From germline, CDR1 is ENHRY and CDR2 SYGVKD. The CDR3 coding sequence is TGTGCCATCAGTGAGTCGCTCCGGCAGGGGAACACTGAAGCTTTCTTT. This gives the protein CAISESLRQGNTEAFF.